These 26 T cell receptor beta chains originate from one sample sequenced in a study of OX40 agonist ivuxolimab in advanced cancers. Measured with immunoSEQ multiplex PCR; TCRdb has only the in-frame clones, and not every one. Among about 82,000 clones listed, around four fifths were seen once. This material consisted of CD4+ or CD8+ T cells sorted from blood, taken in a trial of the OX40 agonist ivuxolimab. The receptors come from an adult with an advanced solid tumor such as melanoma, head and neck, liver or kidney cancer.

The CDR3 sequence is CASSVAPGLAYEQYF. CDR3 nucleotides: TGTGCCAGCAGCGTAGCTCCGGGACTAGCCTACGAGCAGTACTTC. This sequence joins TRBV9 and TRBJ2-7; 8 positions match TRBD2. The CDR3 totals 15 residues. The ends lost 0 bases at V and 2 bases at J; junction bases unmatched: 4. CDR1 is SGDLS, CDR2 YYNGEE, per germline.

The chain couples TRBV7-7 to TRBJ2-3; 12 bases are a match to TRBD2. V was clipped by 3 bases and J by 2 bases; unmatched bases: 3. The CDR3 totals 16 residues. Germline assignment: CDR1 SSHAT and CDR2 FNYEAQ (reference sequence). CDR3 DNA: TGTGCCAGCAGCTTGACTAGCGGGGGATTCACAGATACGCAGTATTTT. As protein: CASSLTSGGFTDTQYF. Based on the CDR3 plus reference TRBV7-7 and TRBJ2-3, the full variable domain is GAGVSQSPRYKVTKRGQDVTLRCDPISSHATLYWYQQALGQGPEFLTYFNYEAQPDKSGLPSDRFSAERPEGSISTLTIQRTEQRDSAMYRCASSLTSGGFTDTQYFGPGTRLTVL.

V is TRBV10-3 and J is TRBJ2-3; either TRBD1 or TRBD2 may fit D (7 bases each). There are 16 residues in the CDR3. The V end lost 6 bases, the J end lost 4 bases, and 20 bases lay between the germline ends. Germline CDR1 is ENHRY and CDR2 is SYGVKD. CDR3 loop: CAIRLAPGGVADTQYF. The DNA for the CDR3 is TGTGCCATCAGACTCGCCCCAGGGGGGGTCGCAGATACGCAGTATTTT.

In this sample, this clone turned up a few times. The gene calls are TRBV19 and TRBJ1-2, with 8 bases that match TRBD1. Germline V gives CDR1 LNHDA, CDR2 SQIVND (reference sequence). The V gene end was trimmed by 6 bases and the J gene end by 4 bases; junction bases not matched to a gene: 1. This CDR3 region has 12 residues. Written as DNA, the CDR3 is TGTGCCAGTAGCGGACAGGGCTATGGCTACACCTTC. Translating it yields CASSGQGYGYTF.

V usage is TRBV18 and J usage is TRBJ2-1; D unclear. The CDR3 sequence is 13 residues long. V lost 0 bases, J lost 6 bases, and 6 bases lay in between. Germline CDR1 KGHSH, CDR2 LQKENI. CDR3 protein: CASSPPGFNEQFF. The CDR3 DNA reads as TGTGCCAGCTCACCACCGGGGTTCAATGAGCAGTTCTTC.

The CDR3 nucleotides read TGTGCCAGCAGCTCCCTTTGGGCGGGGCGGGGAAAAGAGACCCAGTACTTC. Translation gives CASSSLWAGRGKETQYF. The chain combines TRBV7-2 with TRBJ2-5; a possible D gene is TRBD2 (6 bases). Germline V gene lookup returns CDR1 SGHTA and CDR2 FQGNSA. CDR3 length equals 17 residues. V gave up 4 bases and J gave up 3 bases, with 21 bases separating them.

V is TRBV5-3 and J is TRBJ2-5; D remains unclear. TRBV5-3 is given ORF status, its function remaining uncertain. The CDR3 has 16 residues. Trimming cost V 3 bases and J 7 bases, with 22 bases left between them. The DNA of the CDR3 is TGTGCCAGAAGCTCGCCACCGGGCAGCCCGGCGAGGACCCAGTACTTC. Amino acid sequence: CARSSPPGSPARTQYF.

The chain links TRBV19 to TRBJ2-5; 8 positions agree with TRBD2. J lost 1 base, V lost 8 bases, and 6 bases had no gene match. Per germline, CDR1 LNHDA and CDR2 SQIVND (reference sequence). CDR3 length: 14 amino acids. Here the CDR3 reads CASRQRGPQETQYF. In DNA, the CDR3 is TGTGCCAGTCGCCAGCGGGGGCCCCAAGAGACCCAGTACTTC. Full variable domain (remainder filled in from reference TRBV19 and TRBJ2-5): DGGITQSPKYLFRKEGQNVTLSCEQNLNHDAMYWYRQDPGQGLRLIYYSQIVNDFQKGDIAEGYSVSREKKESFPLTVTSAQKNPTAFYLCASRQRGPQETQYFGPGTRLLVL.

The V call is TRBV13, the J call TRBJ2-3; either TRBD1 or TRBD2 may fit D (7 bases each). Germline V gene sequence: CDR1 PRHDT, CDR2 FYEKMQ (reference sequence). Trimming stripped 2 bases from V and 2 bases from J, with 23 bases between. This CDR3 has 19 amino acids. The CDR3 protein is CASSLRRGGRGGPTDTQYF. The CDR3 region has the DNA TGTGCCAGCAGCTTAAGGAGGGGAGGCAGGGGGGGCCCCACAGATACGCAGTATTTT.

The chain joins TRBV29-1 to TRBJ1-2, with a tentative D call TRBD1 (5 bases). Germline V CDR1 and CDR2: SQVTM, ANQGSEA. CDR3 length equals 15 residues. The V end was cut by 4 bases, the J end by 0 bases, with 15 bases between. CDR3 bases: TGCAGCGTTGGCGGCCGGCAGGGCCCTAACTATGGCTACACCTTC. This gives the protein CSVGGRQGPNYGYTF.

J is TRBJ2-3 and V is TRBV19; D not resolved. Germline CDR1 and CDR2: LNHDA and SQIVND (reference sequence). The CDR3 has 11 amino acids. V shed 1 base and J shed 6 bases, with 2 bases lying between them. CDR3 amino acids: CASSIADTQYF. In DNA form, the CDR3 reads TGTGCCAGTAGTATAGCCGATACGCAGTATTTT.

The chain has TRBV7-8 and TRBJ1-4; TRBD1 is a possible D gene (5 bases). The CDR3 totals 14 residues. The germline CDR1 and CDR2 sequences are SGHVS and FQNEAQ. V lost 5 bases and J lost 5, with 12 bases in between. DNA for the CDR3: TGTGCCAGCAGCCCCGATTGGGGGAATGAAAAACTGTTTTTT. Translation gives CASSPDWGNEKLFF.

The CDR3 DNA reads as TGTGCCAGCAGCGCCCAACCGCGGGGTACGCAGTATTTT. Translating gives CASSAQPRGTQYF. V and J are TRBV9 and TRBJ2-3, with D perhaps TRBD2 (6 bases). V lost 3 bases, J lost 8 bases, and 13 bases lay in between. The CDR3 is made up of 13 amino acids. The V gene's germline CDR1 is SGDLS and CDR2 YYNGEE.

V and J are TRBV5-6 and TRBJ1-1, with no clear D. Germline assignment: CDR1 SGHDT and CDR2 YYEEEE. V was pared by 6 bases and J by 4 bases, with 10 bases between. The CDR3 sequence is 12 residues long. This chain's CDR3 is CASKSRSTEAFF. The CDR3 DNA is TGTGCCAGCAAAAGCAGGTCCACTGAAGCTTTCTTT. The full variable domain, in which reference TRBV5-6 and TRBJ1-1 provide the parts outside the CDR3, is DAGVTQSPTHLIKTRGQQVTLRCSPKSGHDTVSWYQQALGQGPQFIFQYYEEEERQRGNFPDRFSGHQFPNYSSELNVNALLLGDSALYLCASKSRSTEAFFGQGTRLTVV.

This clone has just a few counts. The chain combines TRBV11-2 with TRBJ1-5; D not resolved. From germline, CDR1 is SGHAT and CDR2 FQNNGV. The CDR3 is 14 amino acids. Trimming stripped 2 bases from V and 3 bases from J, with 8 bases between. The CDR3 spells CASSLNGPNQPQHF. The CDR3 DNA sequence: TGTGCCAGCAGCTTAAATGGCCCCAATCAGCCCCAGCATTTT.

The chain links TRBV6-6 to TRBJ2-5; tentatively, D is TRBD1 or TRBD2 (5 bases each). V was trimmed by 0 bases and J by 5 bases, leaving 13 bases between them. Germline-derived CDR1 and CDR2 are MNHNY and SVGAGI (reference sequence). The CDR3 covers 15 residues. CDR3 in DNA: TGTGCCAGCAGTTACTCGGGACCGACCGGGGAGACCCAGTACTTC. As protein: CASSYSGPTGETQYF.

V and J are TRBV7-2 and TRBJ1-2, with a tentative D call TRBD1 (6 bases). The germline gives CDR1 SGHTA, CDR2 FQGNSA. This CDR3 is built from 16 residues. Trimming removed 5 bases from V and 4 bases from J, with 20 bases in between. This chain's CDR3 is CASSPSGGARTYGYTF. The CDR3 DNA follows: TGTGCCAGCAGCCCCTCGGGGGGGGCGCGCACCTATGGCTACACCTTC. Supplemented by reference TRBV7-2 and TRBJ1-2, the full variable domain reads GAGVSQSPSNKVTEKGKDVELRCDPISGHTALYWYRQSLGQGLEFLIYFQGNSAPDKSGLPSDRFSAERTGGSVSTLTIQRTQQEDSAVYLCASSPSGGARTYGYTFGSGTRLTVV.

V usage is TRBV11-2 and J usage is TRBJ2-1, with D possibly being TRBD1 or TRBD2 (5 bases each). This CDR3 has 15 residues. CDR1 SGHAT and CDR2 FQNNGV come from the germline V gene. V was cut by 0 bases and J by 9 bases, with 15 bases left in between. CDR3 amino acids: CASSLDPGAVGEQFF. CDR3 nucleotides: TGTGCCAGCAGCTTAGACCCCGGGGCAGTCGGTGAGCAGTTCTTC.

The rearrangement joins TRBV7-2 to TRBJ2-3; D not certain. V lost 1 base to trimming and J lost 2 bases, with 10 bases between them. Germline CDR1 is SGHTA and CDR2 is FQGNSA. The CDR3 sequence is 15 residues long. The CDR3 loop is CASSLDKRYTDTQYF. DNA of the CDR3: TGTGCCAGCAGCTTAGATAAGAGATACACAGATACGCAGTATTTT. The entire variable domain, with the rest obtained from reference TRBV7-2 and TRBJ2-3, is as follows: GAGVSQSPSNKVTEKGKDVELRCDPISGHTALYWYRQSLGQGLEFLIYFQGNSAPDKSGLPSDRFSAERTGGSVSTLTIQRTQQEDSAVYLCASSLDKRYTDTQYFGPGTRLTVL.

Here the CDR3 DNA reads TGTGCCAGCAGTTTACTAGGGGGCAAAAACATTCAGTACTTC. Protein sequence: CASSLLGGKNIQYF. The V call is TRBV27, the J call TRBJ2-4, with a weak D call TRBD1 (6 bases). Germline CDR1 is MNHEY and CDR2 is SMNVEV (reference sequence). The CDR3 loop spans 14 amino acids. The V end lost 2 bases, the J end lost 3 bases, and 8 bases lay between the germline ends.

The chain links TRBV5-1 to TRBJ2-6; D tentatively fits TRBD1 or TRBD2 (5 bases each). CDR3 length: 16 amino acids. V gave up 0 bases and J gave up 3 bases, with 10 bases separating them. Germline V gene data show CDR1 as SGHRS and CDR2 as YFSETQ. The CDR3 nucleotides read TGCGCCAGCAGCTTGGATGGGGGAAATGGGGCCAACGTCCTGACTTTC. This gives the protein CASSLDGGNGANVLTF.

The rearrangement links TRBV30 to TRBJ1-4; no definite D call. Trimming took off 3 bases at V and 0 bases at J, with 11 bases between the two ends. The CDR3 is made up of 15 amino acids. Germline V lookup: CDR1 GTSNPN, CDR2 SVGIG (reference sequence). This CDR3 reads CAWSREDATNEKLFF. The CDR3 bases are TGTGCCTGGAGCCGGGAGGATGCAACTAATGAAAAACTGTTTTTT.

This clone was picked up one time. The V and J genes are TRBV30 and TRBJ1-2; D is possibly TRBD1 (6 bases). Germline V lookup: CDR1 GTSNPN, CDR2 SVGIG (reference sequence). V was shortened by 0 bases and J by 7 bases, with 21 bases between the two germline ends. The length of the CDR3 is 16 residues. The CDR3 nucleotides are TGTGCCTGGAGTGTGTTGCCGGGACGGGGGCAGGGTGGCTACACCTTC. Protein sequence: CAWSVLPGRGQGGYTF.

The CDR3 reads CASRDPGSNEQFF. CDR3 coding DNA: TGTGCCAGCAGAGATCCCGGGAGCAATGAGCAGTTCTTC. V usage is TRBV5-8 and J usage is TRBJ2-1, with TRBD2 as a possible D gene (6 bases). Germline lookup yields CDR1 SGHTS and CDR2 YDEGEE. V lost 5 bases to trimming and J lost 6 bases, with 12 bases between them. The length of the CDR3 is 13 residues.

Here the CDR3 reads CASSPGSFRSGNTIYF. The CDR3 nucleotides read TGTGCCAGCTCACCAGGCAGCTTCCGCTCTGGAAACACCATATATTTT. V is TRBV18 and J is TRBJ1-3; D gene ambiguous. CDR1 KGHSH and CDR2 LQKENI come from the germline V gene. This CDR3 has 16 amino acids. Trimming stripped 2 bases from V and 0 bases from J, with 11 bases between.

The chain combines TRBV25-1 with TRBJ1-2; D remains unclear. The germline gives CDR1 MGHDK, CDR2 SYGVNS. With 6 bases removed from V and 4 bases from J, the gap between germline ends came to 6 bases. The CDR3 is 11 residues long. The CDR3 here is CASRSTYGYTF. CDR3 sequence (DNA): TGTGCCAGCAGATCAACCTATGGCTACACCTTC.